This T cell receptor (beta chain) derives from a study of cytomegalovirus exposure and HLA in healthy donors. Study conclusions and caveats: The authors enumerated around 150 TCR beta chains as linked to cytomegalovirus.

On this clone: What it binds is not known.

PCR primers comprised 60 Vbeta and 13 Jbeta primers. Libraries were prepared by immunoSEQ multiplex PCR; TCRdb keeps only in-frame clonotypes and omits some of them. The sample includes about 120,000 clones, 50% to 75% of them seen just once. This TCR derives from a woman between 35 and 50 years old in good health and CMV-seropositive. Sequencing was carried out using PBMCs.

CDR3: CASRDGAGKGRNTEAFF. The DNA for the CDR3 is TGTGCCAGTAGGGACGGGGCGGGGAAAGGGAGGAACACTGAAGCTTTCTTT. The chain recombines TRBV19 with TRBJ1-1, with D perhaps matching TRBD1 (5 bases). Germline CDR1 LNHDA, CDR2 SQIVND (reference sequence). The length of the CDR3 is 17 residues. V lost 6 bases and J lost 1, with 21 bases in between.